This record concerns one TCR beta chain sequence. The antigen remains unidentified. This record comes from a study of OX40 agonist ivuxolimab in advanced cancers. About the study: The group had a mean age of 60 years, ranged from 23 to 79, and was roughly 83% male.

Study-level results: Partly responding patients at 0.1-3.0 mg/kg showed some of the smallest clonal expansion. Both CD4+ and CD8+ T cell populations in blood had undergone clonal expansion by week 6 at 0.1 to 3.0 mg/kg.

With 2 bases removed from V and 7 bases from J, the gap between germline ends came to 11 bases. The CDR3 has 13 amino acids. In germline, CDR1 is MNHEY, CDR2 SMNVEV (reference sequence). The protocol was immunoSEQ multiplex PCR, while the TCRdb copy is restricted to in-frame clones and leaves out a portion. The sample shows about 75,000 clones, around 83% of them seen only once. The material sequenced was CD4+ or CD8+ T cells sorted from blood, taken in a trial of the OX40 agonist ivuxolimab. The genes are TRBV27 and TRBJ1-2; D is unresolved. The sequence was collected from an adult with an advanced solid tumor such as melanoma, head and neck, liver or kidney cancer. CDR3 DNA sequence: TGTGCCAGCAGTTTACGAAGGGTGGGTGGCTACACCTTC. This codes for CASSLRRVGGYTF.